This TCR beta chain was sequenced during a study of Tregs in tolerant kidney transplant recipients. Findings and caveats of the study: Findings come from small patient numbers and require larger validation. The most relevant donor-specific Treg TCRbeta repertoire apparently came from expansion with activated donor B cells. Biological reproducibility was not directly addressed, but technical replication error appeared minimal.

Thawed PBMCs were FACS-sorted into unstimulated CD4+CD25+CD127- regulatory T cells, CD4+CD25- non-regulatory cells, CD4 and CD8 cells. Sequencing was performed with immunoSEQ multiplex PCR; in TCRdb, only in-frame clones are kept and a portion is missing. In the table there are about 120,000 clones, 85% to 95% of which are singletons. This CDR3 is 18 amino acids long. With 1 base clipped from V and 4 bases from J, the junction kept 9 bases outside the gene matches. CDR1 SEHNR and CDR2 FQNEAQ come from the germline V gene (reference sequence). In the case of this clone: As yet, its antigen is unknown.

The sequencing input was CD4+ T cells from blood. This receptor was taken from a human donor in good health. This rearrangement joins TRBV7-9 to TRBJ2-1, with TRBD2 matching 11 bases. Written as DNA, the CDR3 is TGTGCCAGCAGCTTAGTTGGTAGCGGGGGGGCTGAATACAATGAGCAGTTCTTC. It codes for CASSLVGSGGAEYNEQFF.